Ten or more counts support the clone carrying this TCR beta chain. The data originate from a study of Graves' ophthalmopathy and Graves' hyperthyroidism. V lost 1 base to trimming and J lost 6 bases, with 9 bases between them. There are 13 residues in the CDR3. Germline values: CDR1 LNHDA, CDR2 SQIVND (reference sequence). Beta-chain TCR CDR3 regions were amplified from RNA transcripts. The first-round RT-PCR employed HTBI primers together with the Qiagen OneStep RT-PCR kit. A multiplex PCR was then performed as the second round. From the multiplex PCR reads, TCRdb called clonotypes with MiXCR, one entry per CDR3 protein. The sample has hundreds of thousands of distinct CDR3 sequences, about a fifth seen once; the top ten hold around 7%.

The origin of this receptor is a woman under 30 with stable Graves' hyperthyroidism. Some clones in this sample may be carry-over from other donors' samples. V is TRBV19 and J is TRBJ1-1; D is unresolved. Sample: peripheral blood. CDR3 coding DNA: TGTGCCAGTAGTATAGGGGTCGGGGCTGAAGCTTTCTTT. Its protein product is CASSIGVGAEAFF.